Listed here is a single T cell receptor (beta chain). Its antigen is as yet unknown. Genes here carry mouse names. The read is 4 residues too short to cover the CDR3 end, so that end is filled in from the germline J gene. The sample carries other DNA sequences with the same CDR3. This entry belongs to a study of CD8+ T cells in alopecia areata. About the study: C3H/HeJ donors aged roughly 6-12 months with spontaneous alopecia supplied skin grafted onto roughly 7-11-week-old female C3H/HeJ mice. Overall study results and limits: Tissue-resident alphabeta T cells belonging to normal skin likewise get sequenced within scalp specimens. Across lesional scalp, and particularly alopecia totalis/universalis, clonality surpassed that of normal scalp. Between patients, shared TCR sequences were less clear than in mice. This was possibly due in part to HLA diversity in the patient population.

As the sequencing template, cDNA was produced by extracting RNA and reverse transcribing it. Using immunoSEQ multiplex PCR, the repertoire was profiled, and TCRdb retains in-frame clones only, with some absent. This set yields over 100,000 clones and no singletons; the top ten hold less than 20%. This CDR3 has 15 amino acids. Germline V gives CDR1 NSQYPW, CDR2 LRSPGD (reference sequence). The V and J genes are TRBV1 and TRBJ2-5; TRBD2 matches 9 bases. This TCR was sampled from a C3H/HeJ mouse with alopecia areata. This line is of MHC haplotype H2-k. Material for sequencing was lesional skin. CDR3 loop: CTCSADWGGGDTQYF. The part of the CDR3 DNA that was read is TGCACCTGCAGTGCAGACTGGGGGGGAGGAGAC.